The following is a TCR beta chain sequence with its context. This entry comes from a study of blood T cell repertoires in COVID-19. Whole-study context: From the United States, Italy and Spain came samples of acute and convalescent COVID-19.

Original analysis: The assay estimated nucleated cells by amplifying reference gene primers. Generated by immunoSEQ multiplex PCR, the TCRdb table keeps only in-frame clones and is missing some. V and J calls and clone size are those listed in that table; D and trimming were worked out from the DNA. The sample includes about 190,000 clones, 70% to 90% of them seen just once. The sequenced sample consisted of peripheral blood. This clonotype originated in a man aged 25 to 40 with acute or convalescent COVID-19.

The CDR3 spells CASSQVQLNQPQHF. Here the CDR3 DNA reads TGTGCCAGCAGCCAAGTTCAGTTGAATCAGCCCCAGCATTTT. The rearrangement links TRBV4-2 to TRBJ1-5, with unresolved D. The CDR3 runs to 14 residues. CDR1 LGHNA and CDR2 YNFKEQ come from the germline V gene. The ends were cut back, 1 base at V and 4 bases at J, with 8 bases in the middle.